The 23 T cell receptor beta chains listed next were all sequenced from one sample in a study of lymphopenia after photon versus proton radiotherapy. TCRdb's copy holds only in-frame clones and misses some; the assay was immunoSEQ multiplex PCR. This table has 60,000 to 75,000 clones, roughly 90% appearing once. The sequencing here drew on peripheral blood, taken from a patient treated with proton-based radiotherapy. These receptors were obtained from an elderly man with esophageal cancer.

The count of this clone is one. This chain links TRBV6-5 with TRBJ1-1, with D uncertain. Germline CDR1 reads MNHEY; CDR2 reads SVGAGI. The V and J ends lost 11 bases and 0 bases respectively, with 16 bases between them. The CDR3 contains 14 residues. The CDR3 DNA is TGTGCCTCGAAAGGGAGGTGGATGAACACTGAAGCTTTCTTT. This sequence encodes CASKGRWMNTEAFF.

The J gene is TRBJ1-2, the V gene TRBV19; 7 positions agree with TRBD1. The V and J ends lost 5 bases and 4 bases, in that order; junction bases with no gene match: 10. This CDR3 has 15 residues. Germline V gene sequence: CDR1 LNHDA, CDR2 SQIVND (reference sequence). The CDR3 spells CASSLPGQTPYGYTF. CDR3 nucleotide sequence: TGTGCCAGTAGTCTCCCGGGACAGACACCCTATGGCTACACCTTC.

The V call is TRBV9, the J call TRBJ2-7, with TRBD2 matching over 11 bases. The CDR3 is 13 residues long. With 2 bases clipped from V and 6 bases from J, the junction kept 1 base outside the gene matches. Germline CDR1 reads SGDLS; CDR2 reads YYNGEE. The CDR3 sequence: CASSVSGGVEQYF. The DNA for the CDR3 is TGTGCCAGCAGCGTTAGCGGGGGGGTCGAGCAGTACTTC.

This clone was seen once. V and J are TRBV29-1 and TRBJ1-5; 10 nucleotides agree with TRBD1. Germline V gene sequence: CDR1 SQVTM, CDR2 ANQGSEA. V was pared by 6 bases and J by 7 bases, with 9 bases of the junction left unmatched. The length of the CDR3 is 14 residues. In nucleotides, the CDR3 is TGCAGCGTCGCCGAAGGACAGGGGGGACAGCCCCAGCATTTT. Translated, it gives CSVAEGQGGQPQHF.

The chain links TRBV11-2 to TRBJ2-7; 7 nucleotides agree with TRBD1. CDR1 is SGHAT, CDR2 FQNNGV, per germline. The CDR3 has 14 residues. V lost 7 bases, J lost 3 bases, and 9 bases stayed unmatched. CDR3 protein: CASTGTGVVYEQYF. The CDR3 coding sequence is TGTGCCAGCACCGGAACAGGGGTGGTCTACGAGCAGTACTTC.

This clone was recorded once. The chain recombines TRBV7-2 with TRBJ1-1; D uncertain. CDR1 is SGHTA, CDR2 FQGNSA, per germline. This CDR3 region has 13 residues. The germline V and J ends were trimmed by 3 bases and 2 bases, with 7 bases remaining between them. The CDR3 bases are TGTGCCAGCAGCTTCTCCGCAAACACTGAAGCTTTCTTT. Protein: CASSFSANTEAFF.

A single count supports this clone. The rearrangement links TRBV29-1 to TRBJ1-5; no reliable D call. Trimming removed 8 bases at V and 7 bases at J, with 15 bases between. Germline assignment: CDR1 SQVTM and CDR2 ANQGSEA. The CDR3 has 12 residues. Here the CDR3 reads CSKPSRRQPQHF. CDR3 in DNA: TGCAGCAAACCATCAAGGCGACAGCCCCAGCATTTT.

This chain uses TRBV30 with TRBJ2-7; D gene unclear. This CDR3 region has 13 residues. Germline lookup yields CDR1 GTSNPN and CDR2 SVGIG (reference sequence). V dropped 4 bases and J dropped 5 bases, with 15 bases sitting between them. The CDR3 protein is CAWTPGHKNEQYF. The DNA for the CDR3 is TGTGCCTGGACCCCGGGCCATAAGAACGAGCAGTACTTC.

This sequence joins TRBV10-3 and TRBJ2-5; D unclear. Between the trimmed V and J ends, which lost 5 bases and 0 bases, there was a span of 7 bases. Germline CDR1 is ENHRY and CDR2 is SYGVKD. This CDR3 contains 13 residues. The CDR3 DNA follows: TGTGCCATCAGTACCGCCGACCAAGAGACCCAGTACTTC. Translating gives CAISTADQETQYF.

This CDR3 is CASSTQGRGELFF. The CDR3 nucleotides are TGTGCCAGCAGCACTCAGGGGAGGGGGGAGCTGTTTTTT. The chain joins TRBV28 to TRBJ2-2, with D perhaps being TRBD1 or TRBD2 (6 bases each). The CDR3 runs to 13 residues. Trimming shortened V by 6 bases and J by 8 bases, and 13 bases separated the two germline ends. CDR1 MDHEN and CDR2 SYDVKM come from the germline V gene.

This chain uses TRBV11-2 with TRBJ1-5; possibly TRBD1 for D (6 bases). V was cut by 3 bases and J by 6 bases, with 9 bases left in between. This CDR3 region has 13 residues. Germline lookup yields CDR1 SGHAT and CDR2 FQNNGV. CDR3 DNA: TGTGCCAGCAGCTTCCAGGGGTCTCAGCCCCAGCATTTT. Translating gives CASSFQGSQPQHF.

This clone was seen only a few times. The chain recombines TRBV13 with TRBJ1-1, with 7 nucleotides matching TRBD1. This CDR3 spans 14 amino acids. Germline V lookup: CDR1 PRHDT, CDR2 FYEKMQ (reference sequence). Trimming cost V 4 bases and J 12 bases; bases outside gene matches: 14. The CDR3 spells CASSSRGGLVRTFF. CDR3 nucleotides: TGTGCCAGCAGCTCCCGAGGGGGCTTAGTGCGTACTTTCTTT. The variable domain in full, completed from reference TRBV13 and TRBJ1-1, reads AAGVIQSPRHLIKEKRETATLKCYPIPRHDTVYWYQQGPGQDPQFLISFYEKMQSDKGSIPDRFSAQQFSDYHSELNMSSLELGDSALYFCASSSRGGLVRTFFGQGTRLTVV.

V is TRBV29-1 and J is TRBJ2-2; 11 bases map to TRBD2. Looked up from germline, CDR1 is SQVTM and CDR2 is ANQGSEA. V lost 5 bases, J lost 5 bases, and 1 base stayed unmatched. There are 13 residues in the CDR3. CDR3 DNA: TGCAGCGTTACTAGCGGGAGAACCGGGGAGCTGTTTTTT. As protein: CSVTSGRTGELFF.

The chain is built from TRBV29-1 and TRBJ2-7; D not resolved. Trimming took off 4 bases at V and 4 bases at J, with 8 bases between the two ends. The CDR3 has 11 amino acids. Germline CDR1 and CDR2: SQVTM and ANQGSEA. In DNA, the CDR3 is TGCAGCGTTGGGAACGGTTACGAGCAGTACTTC. It specifies CSVGNGYEQYF.

This chain joins TRBV28 and TRBJ1-5; no reliable D call. V dropped 6 bases and J dropped 4 bases, with 13 bases sitting between them. In germline, CDR1 is MDHEN, CDR2 SYDVKM. The CDR3 is 14 residues long. In nucleotides, the CDR3 is TGTGCCAGCAGGAACGGCAGGACTAATCAGCCCCAGCATTTT. It encodes CASRNGRTNQPQHF.

This chain joins TRBV6-6 and TRBJ1-5, with D hard to call. The germline V and J ends were trimmed by 5 bases and 1 base, with 3 bases remaining between them. The CDR3 has 12 residues. Germline CDR1 and CDR2: MNHNY and SVGAGI (reference sequence). The DNA for the CDR3 is TGTGCCAGCAGTACAAGCAATCAGCCCCAGCATTTT. Protein product: CASSTSNQPQHF.

The V gene is TRBV5-4, the J gene TRBJ2-7; TRBD2 aligns across 8 bases. Germline V gene sequence: CDR1 SGHNT, CDR2 YYREEE (reference sequence). Trimming cost V 1 base and J 2 bases; bases outside gene matches: 5. This CDR3 spans 15 amino acids. CDR3 region: CASSLSGGGTYEQYF. For the CDR3, the DNA is TGTGCCAGCAGCTTGTCGGGAGGGGGTACCTACGAGCAGTACTTC.

V gene TRBV5-1 combines with J gene TRBJ2-5; 9 positions match TRBD1. V was clipped by 3 bases and J by 6 bases; unmatched bases: 12. CDR1 is SGHRS and CDR2 is YFSETQ in the germline V gene. CDR3 size: 16 residues. The CDR3, as DNA: TGCGCCAGCAGCTCGGGTCCAACGGGACAGGGAAAGACCCAGTACTTC. It encodes CASSSGPTGQGKTQYF. Drawing the rest from reference TRBV5-1 and TRBJ2-5, the complete variable domain is KAGVTQTPRYLIKTRGQQVTLSCSPISGHRSVSWYQQTPGQGLQFLFEYFSETQRNKGNFPGRFSGRQFSNSRSEMNVSTLELGDSALYLCASSSGPTGQGKTQYFGPGTRLLVL.

This chain uses TRBV19 with TRBJ2-7; 8 nucleotides match TRBD2. Germline trimming cut 6 bases from V and 1 base from J; bases unmatched to any gene: 8. The CDR3 contains 15 residues. The germline CDR1 and CDR2 sequences are LNHDA and SQIVND (reference sequence). For the CDR3, the DNA is TGTGCCAGTAGATTTACAGCGGGGGTTTCCTACGAGCAGTACTTC. This codes for CASRFTAGVSYEQYF.

The rearrangement uses TRBV7-8 and TRBJ2-7; D uncertain. Germline values: CDR1 SGHVS, CDR2 FQNEAQ. V dropped 2 bases and J dropped 3 bases, with 14 bases sitting between them. The CDR3 has 15 residues. CDR3 protein: CASSLTRGPGYEQYF. CDR3 nucleotide sequence: TGTGCCAGCAGCTTAACTCGTGGACCGGGCTACGAGCAGTACTTC.

This rearrangement joins TRBV28 to TRBJ1-1; no definite D call. Germline CDR1 is MDHEN and CDR2 is SYDVKM. Deletions cut 6 bases from V and 1 base from J, with 15 bases between. This CDR3 is 15 amino acids long. The CDR3, as DNA: TGTGCCAGCAGCCGCATTTGGGATCCGAACACTGAAGCTTTCTTT. Residues: CASSRIWDPNTEAFF.

The CDR3 region is CSVDAWLNTEAFF. The CDR3 region has the DNA TGCAGCGTTGATGCGTGGTTGAACACTGAAGCTTTCTTT. The V gene is TRBV29-1, the J gene TRBJ1-1; the D is unclear. Germline CDR1 reads SQVTM; CDR2 reads ANQGSEA. V was pared by 3 bases and J by 0 bases, with 8 bases between. This CDR3 has 13 amino acids.

This chain uses TRBV19 with TRBJ2-7; 8 bases are shared with TRBD2. Germline V gene lookup returns CDR1 LNHDA and CDR2 SQIVND (reference sequence). With 3 bases clipped from V and 0 bases from J, the junction kept 7 bases outside the gene matches. This CDR3 region has 16 residues. CDR3 region: CASSMGSGGSSYEQYF. CDR3 in DNA: TGTGCCAGTAGTATGGGCAGCGGGGGAAGCTCCTACGAGCAGTACTTC.